Listed below are T cell receptor beta chains from one sample, sequenced in a study of CD8 T cells in ankylosing spondylitis. In TCRdb, the 5' RACE reads were re-called with MiXCR into one record per CDR3 protein. This table holds 200,000 to 250,000 distinct CDR3 sequences, around 10% found once. Sample: blood, either unsorted or a sorted T cell fraction (not recorded which). The source is a male donor with ankylosing spondylitis or in good health (not recorded which). The CDR3 runs from the conserved cysteine through the conserved F or W. The D gene is left open where the match is weak. The listing skips clone size in some rows; elsewhere it reads once, few, many or a size class.

size,V,J,length,D,CDR3,DNA
many,TRBV28,TRBJ2-4,16,-,CASSLTRVGSKNIQYF,TGTGCCAGCAGTTTAACTCGGGTGGGCTCCAAAAACATTCAGTACTTC
-,TRBV5-1,TRBJ2-7,14,TRBD2,CASSFIAGGRKQYF,TGCGCCAGCAGCTTTATAGCGGGGGGGCGTAAGCAGTACTTC
-,TRBV5-1,TRBJ2-2,13,-,CASTVERDAELFF,TGCGCCAGCACCGTCGAGAGGGACGCGGAGCTGTTTTTT
many,TRBV5-6,TRBJ2-5,15,TRBD2,CASSLGRGGEETQYF,TGTGCCAGCAGCTTGGGACGGGGGGGTGAAGAGACCCAGTACTTC
many,TRBV27,TRBJ2-7,13,-,CASSPPGSYEQYF,TGTGCCAGCAGTCCCCCCGGGTCCTACGAGCAGTACTTC
few,TRBV5-5,TRBJ1-2,17,TRBD1,CASTLSRRTGGENGYTF,TGTGCCAGCACCTTGTCCCGAAGGACAGGGGGCGAAAATGGCTACACCTTC
-,TRBV5-1,TRBJ2-2,21,-,CASSRRQGGLDWASNTGELFF,TGCGCCAGCAGCCGTCGACAGGGAGGACTAGATTGGGCCTCGAACACCGGGGAGCTGTTTTTT
-,TRBV2,TRBJ2-5,12,-,CASRADQETQYF,TGTGCCAGCCGCGCCGATCAAGAGACCCAGTACTTC
many,TRBV5-1,TRBJ2-1,13,-,CASSFLESNEQFF,TGCGCCAGCAGCTTTCTAGAGAGCAATGAGCAGTTCTTC
many,TRBV5-5,TRBJ2-7,15,TRBD2,CASSPGTSGFYEQYF,TGTGCCAGCAGCCCCGGGACTAGCGGGTTCTACGAGCAGTACTTC
medium-sized,TRBV20-1,TRBJ2-7,15,TRBD2,CSARGGEGGAYEQYF,TGCAGTGCTAGAGGCGGGGAGGGAGGAGCCTACGAGCAGTACTTC
-,TRBV29-1,TRBJ2-1,13,-,CSGRQNGPHEQFF,TGCAGCGGCCGACAGAACGGGCCTCATGAGCAGTTCTTC
many,TRBV4-1,TRBJ1-2,14,TRBD1,CASSHTGTGYGYTF,TGCGCCAGCAGCCATACCGGGACAGGCTATGGCTACACCTTC
many,TRBV5-1,TRBJ2-1,12,-,CASSLAYREQFF,TGCGCCAGCAGCTTGGCCTACAGGGAGCAGTTCTTC
few,TRBV2,TRBJ1-6,15,TRBD1,CASSADRVQNSPLHF,TGTGCCAGCAGCGCCGACAGGGTACAAAATTCACCCCTCCACTTT
few,TRBV7-9,TRBJ2-2,12,-,CASPGNTGELFF,TGTGCCAGCCCAGGGAACACCGGGGAGCTGTTTTTT
many,TRBV5-1,TRBJ1-1,14,-,CASSLAMLNTEAFF,TGCGCCAGCAGCTTGGCCATGCTGAACACTGAAGCTTTCTTT
many,TRBV9,TRBJ2-1,13,TRBD1,CASSRSTGDEQFF,TGTGCCAGCAGCCGTTCCACAGGGGATGAGCAGTTCTTC
few,TRBV19,TRBJ2-7,13,-,CASSIQSTYEQYF,TGTGCCAGTAGTATCCAAAGCACCTACGAGCAGTACTTC
-,TRBV7-8,TRBJ2-2,17,TRBD2,CASSGRLAGLNTGELFF,TGTGCCAGCAGCGGACGATTAGCGGGGCTGAACACCGGGGAGCTGTTTTTT
many,TRBV5-6,TRBJ2-1,13,TRBD1,CASSGDRDRGWFF,TGTGCCAGCAGTGGTGACCGGGACAGGGGCTGGTTCTTC
few,TRBV6-1,TRBJ2-3,12,-,CASEEDLDTQYF,TGTGCCAGCGAGGAGGACCTAGATACGCAGTATTTT
many,TRBV20-1,TRBJ2-3,13,-,CSATPISTDTQYF,TGCAGTGCCACTCCGATCAGCACAGATACGCAGTATTTT
many,TRBV3-1,TRBJ2-5,16,-,CASSQEGAVRMGTQYF,TGTGCCAGCAGCCAAGAAGGGGCGGTCCGAATGGGGACCCAGTACTTC
many,TRBV12-3/TRBV12-4,TRBJ1-1,12,-,CASTPRGGPAFF,TGTGCCAGCACCCCACGGGGGGGGCCAGCTTTCTTT
many,TRBV12-3/TRBV12-4,TRBJ2-1,19,-,CASSSGAGVRRVSYNEQFF,TGTGCCAGCAGTTCGGGGGCAGGTGTACGTCGTGTCTCCTACAATGAGCAGTTCTTC
many,TRBV15,TRBJ2-7,16,TRBD1,CATSRSRTGLSSEQYF,TGTGCCACCAGCAGATCTCGGACAGGCCTGTCTTCCGAGCAGTACTTC